Below, 20 T cell receptor beta chains from the same sample are listed, as sequenced in a study of T cell responses to AZD1222 COVID-19 vaccine (dated by TCRdb to about 2021). Libraries came from the immunoSEQ multiplex PCR assay. Sourced from immuneACCESS, this table was stored by TCRdb with only in-frame sequences that have V and J called. A share of the clones is absent; for the studies checked, an unresolved V gene accounts for under half, and the remainder has no known explanation. Recorded for this sample are tens of thousands of clones; 80% to 95% of them occurred a single time. About 3.4% of the sample is in the top ten clones. The time point label corresponds to: about 28 days (+/-7) after the second vaccine dose. Sequenced here: peripheral blood, sampled 28 days after the second AZD1222 dose. Every receptor here comes from an adult who received the AZD1222 COVID-19 vaccine.

The chain links TRBV15 to TRBJ1-1; a possible D gene is TRBD1 (6 bases). This CDR3 comprises 13 residues. Trimming left V 7 bases short and J 1 base short, with 10 bases between. Germline V lookup: CDR1 LNHNV, CDR2 YYDKDF (reference sequence). The CDR3: CATKRTANTEAFF. The CDR3 nucleotides are TGTGCCACCAAAAGGACAGCGAACACTGAAGCTTTCTTT.

This sequence joins TRBV27 and TRBJ1-3, with a tentative D call TRBD1 (6 bases). Germline CDR1 is MNHEY and CDR2 is SMNVEV (reference sequence). The ends were cut back, 7 bases at V and 3 bases at J, with 22 bases in the middle. The CDR3 loop spans 17 amino acids. The CDR3 sequence is CASIKAGGPGRGNTIYF. The CDR3 DNA sequence: TGTGCCAGCATCAAGGCGGGGGGGCCAGGTCGTGGAAACACCATATATTTT.

This chain connects TRBV19 to TRBJ1-2, with no clear D. Trimming took 3 bases from V and 3 from J, leaving 17 bases between them. Germline assignment: CDR1 LNHDA and CDR2 SQIVND (reference sequence). The CDR3 loop spans 16 amino acids. The CDR3 loop reads CASSIVWTGADYGYTF. The CDR3 region has the DNA TGTGCCAGTAGTATTGTATGGACTGGCGCGGACTATGGCTACACCTTC. The full variable domain, with the rest looked up from reference TRBV19 and TRBJ1-2, is DGGITQSPKYLFRKEGQNVTLSCEQNLNHDAMYWYRQDPGQGLRLIYYSQIVNDFQKGDIAEGYSVSREKKESFPLTVTSAQKNPTAFYLCASSIVWTGADYGYTFGSGTRLTVV.

The chain is built from TRBV6-1 and TRBJ1-2, with TRBD1 identical over 8 bases. Germline V gene data show CDR1 as MNHNS and CDR2 as SASEGT. The CDR3 extends over 16 amino acids. V shed 1 base, J shed 1 base, and the junction held 5 bases outside the gene matches. The CDR3 loop reads CASSEGQGLGNYGYTF. As DNA, the CDR3 is TGTGCCAGCAGTGAAGGACAGGGGTTGGGTAACTATGGCTACACCTTC.

The CDR3: CASSQWGPSTLYEQYF. The CDR3 DNA sequence: TGCGCCAGCAGCCAATGGGGGCCCTCGACCCTTTACGAGCAGTACTTC. The J gene is TRBJ2-7, the V gene TRBV4-3; D may be TRBD1 (6 bases). The CDR3 covers 16 residues. Deletions cut 2 bases from V and 4 bases from J, with 18 bases between. Germline CDR1 LGHNA, CDR2 YSLEER.

This chain joins TRBV6-5 and TRBJ2-4; possible D gene TRBD1, 5 bases. V was pared by 9 bases and J by 6 bases, with 18 bases between. Germline assignment: CDR1 MNHEY and CDR2 SVGAGI. The CDR3 runs 14 residues. CDR3 residues: CASELGLGLNIQYF. The CDR3 DNA follows: TGTGCCAGTGAACTGGGGTTGGGGCTAAACATTCAGTACTTC.

The CDR3 DNA sequence: TGCGCCAGCAGCTTCCACGGGGACAGCGATGAAAAACTGTTTTTT. It codes for CASSFHGDSDEKLFF. The chain combines TRBV4-1 with TRBJ1-4, with 7 bases aligning to TRBD1. The CDR3 runs to 15 residues. Germline V gives CDR1 MGHRA, CDR2 YSYEKL. V shed 5 bases, J shed 6 bases, and the junction held 9 bases outside the gene matches.

The J gene is TRBJ1-1, the V gene TRBV12-5, with a tentative D call TRBD1 (6 bases). CDR1 is LGHNT and CDR2 is FRNRAP in the germline V gene. The length of the CDR3 is 14 residues. V was pared by 6 bases and J by 8 bases, with 19 bases between. CDR3 loop: CASGYKTGKVEAFF. In DNA form, the CDR3 reads TGTGCTAGTGGCTATAAGACAGGCAAAGTCGAAGCTTTCTTT.

The chain is built from TRBV25-1 and TRBJ1-2, with D uncertain. The V gene lost 1 base and the J gene lost 4 bases, with 10 bases spanning the gap. CDR1 MGHDK and CDR2 SYGVNS come from the germline V gene. The CDR3 covers 14 residues. CDR3 region: CASSEWSATYGYTF. In DNA, the CDR3 is TGTGCCAGCAGTGAATGGTCAGCGACCTATGGCTACACCTTC.

This chain joins TRBV19 and TRBJ2-5, with 13 nucleotides matching TRBD2. The CDR3 has 15 amino acids. The germline gives CDR1 LNHDA, CDR2 SQIVND (reference sequence). Trimming removed 7 bases from V and 1 base from J; junction bases left unmatched: 3. As DNA, the CDR3 is TGTGCCAGTACCGGACTAGCGGGGGCCCAAGAGACCCAGTACTTC. As protein: CASTGLAGAQETQYF.

V usage is TRBV11-2 and J usage is TRBJ2-5; 8 bases align to TRBD2. The CDR3 spans 15 residues. Looked up from germline, CDR1 is SGHAT and CDR2 is FQNNGV. Germline trimming cut 3 bases from V and 2 bases from J; bases unmatched to any gene: 5. In DNA form, the CDR3 reads TGTGCCAGCAGCTTCCGCGGGGGGTCTCAAGAGACCCAGTACTTC. Translated: CASSFRGGSQETQYF.

The chain uses TRBV5-6 and TRBJ1-5, with TRBD1 identical over 10 bases. CDR3 length equals 15 residues. The junction had 3 bases not matched to a gene; V was cut back by 0 bases and J by 6 bases. The germline CDR1 and CDR2 sequences are SGHDT and YYEEEE. DNA for the CDR3: TGTGCCAGCAGCTTGGGGGACAGGGGAAGTCAGCCCCAGCATTTT. It encodes CASSLGDRGSQPQHF. The full variable domain, its missing parts supplied by reference TRBV5-6 and TRBJ1-5, is DAGVTQSPTHLIKTRGQQVTLRCSPKSGHDTVSWYQQALGQGPQFIFQYYEEEERQRGNFPDRFSGHQFPNYSSELNVNALLLGDSALYLCASSLGDRGSQPQHFGDGTRLSIL.

The rearrangement links TRBV4-1 to TRBJ1-5; no definite D call. The CDR3 totals 16 residues. V was cut by 2 bases and J by 0 bases, with 11 bases left in between. The germline V gene has CDR1 MGHRA and CDR2 YSYEKL. The CDR3 protein is CASSQRYLLSNQPQHF. CDR3 coding DNA: TGCGCCAGCAGCCAACGGTATCTTCTTAGCAATCAGCCCCAGCATTTT.

This clone was found a few times. The chain employs TRBV7-2 and TRBJ2-7, with D maybe TRBD2 (6 bases). Germline V gives CDR1 SGHTA, CDR2 FQGNSA. The length of the CDR3 is 13 residues. V was shortened by 5 bases and J by 9 bases, with 17 bases between the two germline ends. CDR3 in amino acids: CASSERSRGWQYF. The CDR3, as DNA: TGTGCCAGCAGCGAAAGGTCCCGGGGGTGGCAGTACTTC. Based on the CDR3 plus reference TRBV7-2 and TRBJ2-7, the full variable domain is GAGVSQSPSNKVTEKGKDVELRCDPISGHTALYWYRQSLGQGLEFLIYFQGNSAPDKSGLPSDRFSAERTGGSVSTLTIQRTQQEDSAVYLCASSERSRGWQYFGPGTRLTVT.

The chain recombines TRBV2 with TRBJ1-2; D possibly corresponds to TRBD1 (5 bases). The length of the CDR3 is 14 residues. V was cut by 6 bases and J by 2 bases, with 13 bases left in between. The germline V gene encodes CDR1 SNHLY and CDR2 FYNNEI. The CDR3 sequence is CASSGDGRNYGYTF. CDR3 in DNA: TGTGCCAGCAGCGGGGACGGGCGAAACTATGGCTACACCTTC.

The V call is TRBV18, the J call TRBJ2-1, with 11 bases lining up with TRBD2. Germline values: CDR1 KGHSH, CDR2 LQKENI. The CDR3 extends over 15 amino acids. Trimming removed 4 bases from V and 6 bases from J; junction bases left unmatched: 5. The CDR3 here is CASSLSGGAFNEQFF. Written as DNA, the CDR3 is TGTGCCAGCTCACTTAGCGGGGGGGCATTCAATGAGCAGTTCTTC.

The chain links TRBV4-1 to TRBJ2-1, with a possible D match to TRBD1 (5 bases). Between the trimmed V and J ends, which lost 1 base and 4 bases, there was a span of 11 bases. CDR1 and CDR2 (germline): MGHRA, YSYEKL. The CDR3 extends over 15 amino acids. The DNA of the CDR3 is TGCGCCAGCAGCCAAGGGACAACAAGTTACAATGAGCAGTTCTTC. This gives the protein CASSQGTTSYNEQFF.

The V call is TRBV21-1, the J call TRBJ1-6. TRBV21-1 is tagged as a pseudogene. This CDR3 has 17 amino acids. CDR3 sequence: CASSKGWHSIGGSPLHF. CDR3 DNA: TGTGCCAGCAGCAAAGGTTGGCACTCTATCGGTGGATCACCCCTCCACTTT.

The chain combines TRBV5-4 with TRBJ1-5; no reliable D call. This CDR3 contains 14 residues. Trimming shortened V by 3 bases and J by 3 bases, and 10 bases separated the two germline ends. Germline CDR1 and CDR2: SGHNT and YYREEE (reference sequence). The CDR3 reads CASSSLPDNQPQHF. The CDR3 nucleotides read TGTGCCAGCAGCTCCCTCCCCGACAATCAGCCCCAGCATTTT.

The J gene is TRBJ2-3, the V gene TRBV5-8; D might be TRBD2 (6 bases). V was trimmed by 5 bases and J by 2 bases, leaving 9 bases between them. The CDR3 has 13 amino acids. CDR1 SGHTS and CDR2 YDEGEE come from the germline V gene. The CDR3 loop reads CASRGTVTDTQYF. In DNA, the CDR3 is TGTGCCAGCAGGGGGACTGTCACAGATACGCAGTATTTT. The entire variable domain, with the rest obtained from reference TRBV5-8 and TRBJ2-3, is as follows: EAGVTQSPTHLIKTRGQQATLRCSPISGHTSVYWYQQALGLGLQFLLWYDEGEERNRGNFPPRFSGRQFPNYSSELNVNALELEDSALYLCASRGTVTDTQYFGPGTRLTVL.